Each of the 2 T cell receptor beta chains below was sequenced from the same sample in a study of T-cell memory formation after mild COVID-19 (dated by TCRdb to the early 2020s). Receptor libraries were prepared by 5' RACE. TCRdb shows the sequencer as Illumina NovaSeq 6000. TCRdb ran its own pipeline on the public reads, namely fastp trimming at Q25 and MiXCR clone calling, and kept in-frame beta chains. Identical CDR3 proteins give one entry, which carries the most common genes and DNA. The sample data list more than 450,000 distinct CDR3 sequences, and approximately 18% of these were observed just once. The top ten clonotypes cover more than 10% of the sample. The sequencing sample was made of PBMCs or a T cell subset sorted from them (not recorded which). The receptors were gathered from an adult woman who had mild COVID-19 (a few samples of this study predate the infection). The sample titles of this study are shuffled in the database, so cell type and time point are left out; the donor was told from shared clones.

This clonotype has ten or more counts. CDR3 in amino acids: CAISDPGNTIYF. CDR3 coding DNA: TGTGCCATCAGTGACCCCGGAAACACCATATATTTT. The J gene is TRBJ1-3, the V gene TRBV10-3; no firm D call. The V and J ends lost 3 bases and 4 bases respectively, with 4 bases between them. Germline V lookup: CDR1 ENHRY, CDR2 SYGVKD. CDR3 length: 12 residues.

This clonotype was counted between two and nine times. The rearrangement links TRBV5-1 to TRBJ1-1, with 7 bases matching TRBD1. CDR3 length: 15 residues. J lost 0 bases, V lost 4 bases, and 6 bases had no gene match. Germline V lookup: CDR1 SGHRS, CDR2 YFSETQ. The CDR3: CASSELGTVNTEAFF. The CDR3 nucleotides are TGCGCCAGCAGCGAGTTAGGGACAGTGAACACTGAAGCTTTCTTT. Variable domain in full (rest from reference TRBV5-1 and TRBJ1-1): KAGVTQTPRYLIKTRGQQVTLSCSPISGHRSVSWYQQTPGQGLQFLFEYFSETQRNKGNFPGRFSGRQFSNSRSEMNVSTLELGDSALYLCASSELGTVNTEAFFGQGTRLTVV.